A selection of T cell receptor beta chains follows, all from one sample in a study of blood T cells in healthy people across ages. TCRdb used MiXCR to reprocess the 5' RACE reads, holding one entry per CDR3 protein. The data contain 700,000 to 950,000 distinct CDR3 sequences, about three fifths of them singletons. What was sequenced was blood. These receptor sequences come from a man aged 25 to 40 in good health. The CDR3 runs from the conserved cysteine through the conserved F or W. Fields, in order: J gene, V gene, clone size, CDR3 length, D gene, CDR3 protein, CDR3 DNA. A D gene is named only where the DNA matches it firmly. Part of the rows lack a size; the others show once, few, many or a class for expanded clones.

J: TRBJ2-1; V: TRBV9; size: once; length: 16; D: NA; CDR3: CASSASTSRSYNEQFF; DNA: TGTGCCAGCAGCGCCTCTACTAGTCGGTCCTACAATGAGCAGTTCTTC
J: TRBJ1-1; V: TRBV30; size: NA; length: 12; D: NA; CDR3: CAGIFRNTEAFF; DNA: TGTGCCGGGATCTTCCGGAACACTGAAGCTTTCTTT
J: TRBJ2-1; V: TRBV20-1; size: NA; length: 15; D: TRBD2; CDR3: CSARIWRGGRDEQFF; DNA: TGCAGTGCTAGAATATGGCGGGGGGGCCGGGATGAGCAGTTCTTC
J: TRBJ2-7; V: TRBV20-1; size: NA; length: 14; D: TRBD1; CDR3: CGAERQGSSGEQYF; DNA: TGCGGTGCTGAGAGACAGGGATCATCGGGCGAGCAGTACTTC
J: TRBJ2-4; V: TRBV21-1; size: NA; length: 12; D: NA; CDR3: CASSKVSDIQYF; DNA: TGTGCCAGCAGCAAGGTCTCTGACATTCAGTACTTC
J: TRBJ2-7; V: TRBV20-1; size: NA; length: 18; D: NA; CDR3: CSAQIQARRAPFGYEQYF; DNA: TGCAGTGCCCAGATCCAGGCTAGAAGGGCCCCGTTTGGCTACGAGCAGTACTTC
J: TRBJ2-7; V: TRBV12-3/TRBV12-4; size: once; length: 13; D: NA; CDR3: CASSPLLGVEQYF; DNA: TGTGCCAGCAGCCCCCTCTTGGGGGTCGAGCAGTACTTC
J: TRBJ1-1; V: TRBV7-9; size: once; length: 16; D: NA; CDR3: CASSFRRTDANTEAFF; DNA: TGTGCCAGCAGCTTTCGCCGGACAGATGCGAACACTGAAGCTTTCTTT
J: TRBJ2-5; V: TRBV4-1; size: NA; length: 16; D: NA; CDR3: CASSQVAGIKGDEQYF; DNA: TGCGCCAGCAGCCAAGTGGCGGGGATAAAAGGGGATGAGCAGTACTTC
J: TRBJ2-7; V: TRBV7-6; size: NA; length: 16; D: TRBD2; CDR3: CASSLEGLAGANEQYF; DNA: TGTGCCAGCAGCTTAGAGGGACTAGCGGGAGCCAACGAGCAGTACTTC
J: TRBJ1-1; V: TRBV7-9; size: NA; length: 11; D: NA; CDR3: CASSLVREAFF; DNA: TGTGCCAGCAGCTTAGTGCGGGAGGCTTTCTTT
J: TRBJ2-3; V: TRBV7-2; size: many; length: 13; D: NA; CDR3: CASSTLVTDTQYF; DNA: TGTGCCAGCAGCACACTAGTGACAGATACGCAGTATTTT
J: TRBJ2-2; V: TRBV20-1; size: NA; length: 16; D: TRBD2; CDR3: CSARRSGGTNTGELFF; DNA: TGCAGTGCTAGGCGCAGCGGGGGGACGAACACCGGGGAGCTGTTTTTT
J: TRBJ1-4; V: TRBV13; size: NA; length: 16; D: NA; CDR3: CASSPKQGLTNEKLFF; DNA: TGTGCCAGCAGCCCTAAACAGGGTCTAACTAATGAAAAACTGTTTTTT
J: TRBJ2-5; V: TRBV5-6; size: once; length: 14; D: TRBD1; CDR3: CASSSTGDVGTQYF; DNA: TGTGCCAGCAGCTCTACAGGGGATGTAGGGACCCAGTACTTC
J: TRBJ2-7; V: TRBV29-1; size: NA; length: 12; D: NA; CDR3: CSVVGGFYEQYF; DNA: TGCAGCGTTGTAGGGGGGTTCTACGAGCAGTACTTC
J: TRBJ2-7; V: TRBV25-1; size: NA; length: 15; D: TRBD1; CDR3: CASSESIGGVYEQYF; DNA: TGTGCCAGCAGTGAATCGATAGGGGGCGTCTACGAGCAGTACTTC
J: TRBJ1-2; V: TRBV4-2; size: few; length: 13; D: NA; CDR3: CASSQGVQVGYTF; DNA: TGTGCCAGCAGCCAAGGGGTCCAGGTTGGCTACACCTTC
J: TRBJ2-1; V: TRBV20-1; size: few; length: 15; D: TRBD2; CDR3: CSATIRTSGSNEQFF; DNA: TGCAGTGCAACCATCCGGACTAGCGGGAGTAATGAGCAGTTCTTC
J: TRBJ2-1; V: TRBV7-3; size: few; length: 15; D: NA; CDR3: CASSLTRGRYNEQFF; DNA: TGTGCCAGCAGCTTAACGCGGGGCAGATACAATGAGCAGTTCTTC
J: TRBJ2-5; V: TRBV27; size: NA; length: 14; D: NA; CDR3: CASSLSWEQETQYF; DNA: TGTGCCAGCAGTTTATCATGGGAGCAAGAGACCCAGTACTTC
J: TRBJ2-7; V: TRBV3-1; size: NA; length: 15; D: TRBD1; CDR3: CASSPTGELSYEQYF; DNA: TGTGCCAGCAGCCCAACAGGGGAACTGTCCTACGAGCAGTACTTC
J: TRBJ1-2; V: TRBV6-6; size: once; length: 17; D: NA; CDR3: CASSQGQGPLANYGYTF; DNA: TGTGCCAGCAGCCAAGGACAAGGCCCTTTAGCTAACTATGGCTACACCTTC
J: TRBJ1-4; V: TRBV20-1; size: NA; length: 14; D: TRBD1; CDR3: CSARTGGTNEKLFF; DNA: TGCAGTGCTAGGACAGGGGGTACTAATGAAAAACTGTTTTTT
J: TRBJ2-3; V: TRBV29-1; size: few; length: 15; D: NA; CDR3: CSVDIWAATTDTQYF; DNA: TGCAGCGTTGATATTTGGGCAGCCACCACAGATACGCAGTATTTT
J: TRBJ2-5; V: TRBV29-1; size: few; length: 14; D: NA; CDR3: CSVELPGYGETQYF; DNA: TGCAGCGTTGAACTACCTGGGTATGGGGAGACCCAGTACTTC
J: TRBJ1-2; V: TRBV2; size: once; length: 13; D: NA; CDR3: CASSGADLYGYTF; DNA: TGTGCCAGCAGTGGCGCAGACCTCTATGGCTACACCTTC
J: TRBJ2-5; V: TRBV5-1; size: many; length: 15; D: TRBD1; CDR3: CASSLGRTGQETQYF; DNA: TGCGCCAGCAGCCTGGGACGGACAGGGCAAGAGACCCAGTACTTC
J: TRBJ2-1; V: TRBV20-1; size: NA; length: 14; D: TRBD2; CDR3: CSAKPGLANNEQFF; DNA: TGCAGTGCTAAGCCGGGACTAGCGAACAATGAGCAGTTCTTC
J: TRBJ2-1; V: TRBV7-2; size: NA; length: 15; D: NA; CDR3: CASSPASERIDEQFF; DNA: TGTGCCAGCAGCCCGGCTAGCGAGAGAATAGATGAGCAGTTCTTC
J: TRBJ2-1; V: TRBV20-1; size: NA; length: 15; D: NA; CDR3: CSATGHPQSDNEQFF; DNA: TGCAGTGCCACGGGACACCCACAAAGCGACAATGAGCAGTTCTTC
J: TRBJ2-1; V: TRBV10-3; size: NA; length: 17; D: TRBD2; CDR3: CAISESIGTSGNNEQFF; DNA: TGTGCCATCAGTGAGTCGATTGGGACTAGCGGAAATAATGAGCAGTTCTTC
J: TRBJ2-7; V: TRBV6-6; size: NA; length: 13; D: TRBD2; CDR3: CASLDGRIYEQYF; DNA: TGTGCCAGTTTGGACGGGAGGATATACGAGCAGTACTTC
J: TRBJ2-5; V: TRBV3-1; size: NA; length: 13; D: NA; CDR3: CASSYYPPETQYF; DNA: TGTGCCAGCAGCTACTATCCCCCCGAGACCCAGTACTTC
J: TRBJ1-1; V: TRBV10-3; size: NA; length: 14; D: NA; CDR3: CAISGQGPNTEAFF; DNA: TGTGCCATCAGTGGTCAGGGCCCGAACACTGAAGCTTTCTTT
J: TRBJ2-3; V: TRBV6-6; size: NA; length: 11; D: TRBD2; CDR3: CASVSGLERYF; DNA: TGTGCCAGCGTCTCGGGACTAGAGAGGTATTTT
J: TRBJ2-7; V: TRBV30; size: NA; length: 11; D: NA; CDR3: CAWTGSYEQYF; DNA: TGTGCCTGGACAGGGTCCTACGAGCAGTACTTC
J: TRBJ1-5; V: TRBV12-3/TRBV12-4; size: NA; length: 15; D: NA; CDR3: CASFPEGGIRQPQHF; DNA: TGTGCCAGCTTCCCGGAGGGGGGTATTAGGCAGCCCCAGCATTTT
J: TRBJ2-5; V: TRBV13; size: NA; length: 13; D: NA; CDR3: CASSSRLLETQYF; DNA: TGTGCCAGCAGCTCTCGACTATTAGAGACCCAGTACTTC
J: TRBJ2-5; V: TRBV6-1; size: NA; length: 13; D: NA; CDR3: CASRRSVAETQYF; DNA: TGTGCCAGCAGGCGGAGTGTAGCAGAGACCCAGTACTTC
J: TRBJ2-1; V: TRBV20-1; size: NA; length: 16; D: TRBD2; CDR3: CSARDGSGGSYNEQFF; DNA: TGCAGTGCTAGAGATGGTAGCGGGGGCTCCTACAATGAGCAGTTCTTC
J: TRBJ1-4; V: TRBV28; size: NA; length: 12; D: NA; CDR3: CASSSSNEKLFF; DNA: TGTGCCAGCAGTTCGTCTAATGAAAAACTGTTTTTT
J: TRBJ2-7; V: TRBV6-2/TRBV6-3; size: NA; length: 13; D: NA; CDR3: CASRGQSPYEQYF; DNA: TGTGCCAGCAGAGGACAGTCGCCCTACGAGCAGTACTTC
J: TRBJ2-7; V: TRBV20-1; size: NA; length: 13; D: TRBD2; CDR3: CSATQREPYEQYF; DNA: TGCAGTGCTACCCAGCGGGAGCCCTACGAGCAGTACTTC
J: TRBJ2-1; V: TRBV7-6; size: NA; length: 24; D: TRBD2; CDR3: CASSPRTMESDATGTSGGYNEQFF; DNA: TGTGCCAGCAGCCCTCGGACCATGGAGAGCGACGCCACAGGGACTAGCGGAGGATACAATGAGCAGTTCTTC
J: TRBJ2-7; V: TRBV6-1; size: NA; length: 17; D: TRBD1; CDR3: CASSPLGGGPTSYEQYF; DNA: TGTGCCAGCAGCCCCTTAGGGGGCGGACCTACCTCCTACGAGCAGTACTTC
J: TRBJ2-2; V: TRBV5-1; size: NA; length: 16; D: NA; CDR3: CASSSVWGTTTGELFF; DNA: TGCGCCAGCAGCTCTGTGTGGGGGACGACCACCGGGGAGCTGTTTTTT